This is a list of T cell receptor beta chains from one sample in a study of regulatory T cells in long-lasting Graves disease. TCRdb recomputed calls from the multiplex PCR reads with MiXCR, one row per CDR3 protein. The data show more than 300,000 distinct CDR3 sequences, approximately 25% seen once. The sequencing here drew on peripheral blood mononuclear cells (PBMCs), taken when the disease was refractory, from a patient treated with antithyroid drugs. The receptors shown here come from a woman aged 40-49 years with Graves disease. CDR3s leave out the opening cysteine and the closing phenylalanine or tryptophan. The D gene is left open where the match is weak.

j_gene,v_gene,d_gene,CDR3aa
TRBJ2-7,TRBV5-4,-,ASISHEQY
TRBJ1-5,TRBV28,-,ASSYRGAIINQPQH
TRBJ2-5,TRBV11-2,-,ASSLDRPKTQY
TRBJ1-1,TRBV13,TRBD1,ASSLGGQGATEAF
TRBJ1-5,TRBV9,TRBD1,ASSGGTANQPQH
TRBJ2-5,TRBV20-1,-,SARDTGWDQETQY
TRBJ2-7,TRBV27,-,ASRGGWGREQY
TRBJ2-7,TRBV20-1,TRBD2,SARRLAGRDEQY
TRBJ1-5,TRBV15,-,ATSRDRGANQPQH
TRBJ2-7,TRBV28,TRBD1,ASSPGDRASYEQY
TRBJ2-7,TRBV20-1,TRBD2,SASSFGVLAATLREQY